Sequencing of this TCR beta chain was carried out in a study of sequential checkpoint blockade in melanoma. Study summary: Maintenance nivolumab came after either treatment sequence.

Noted treatment: randomized to nivolumab then ipilimumab (arm A) or the reverse (arm B). No patient had prior DNA-damaging chemotherapy. Live CD3+CD8+ CD19− CD56− cells were sorted from PBMCs. The ends were cut back, 5 bases at V and 7 bases at J, with 12 bases in the middle. The CDR3 length is 14 residues. The V gene's germline CDR1 is SEHNR and CDR2 FQNEAQ (reference sequence). The protocol was immunoSEQ multiplex PCR, while the TCRdb copy is restricted to in-frame clones and leaves out a portion. The top ten clones hold roughly a fifth of a sample with 25,000 to 35,000 clones, less than 90% of them seen once.

V is TRBV7-9 and J is TRBJ1-6, with D possibly TRBD1 on 5 matching bases. The sequence came from a human donor with melanoma. The source material was CD8+ T cells sorted from blood (inferred from file names), sampled from a patient given nivolumab and ipilimumab in sequence. CDR3 amino acids: CASSMGEGNSPLHF. DNA of the CDR3: TGTGCCAGCAGCATGGGGGAGGGAAATTCACCCCTCCACTTT.